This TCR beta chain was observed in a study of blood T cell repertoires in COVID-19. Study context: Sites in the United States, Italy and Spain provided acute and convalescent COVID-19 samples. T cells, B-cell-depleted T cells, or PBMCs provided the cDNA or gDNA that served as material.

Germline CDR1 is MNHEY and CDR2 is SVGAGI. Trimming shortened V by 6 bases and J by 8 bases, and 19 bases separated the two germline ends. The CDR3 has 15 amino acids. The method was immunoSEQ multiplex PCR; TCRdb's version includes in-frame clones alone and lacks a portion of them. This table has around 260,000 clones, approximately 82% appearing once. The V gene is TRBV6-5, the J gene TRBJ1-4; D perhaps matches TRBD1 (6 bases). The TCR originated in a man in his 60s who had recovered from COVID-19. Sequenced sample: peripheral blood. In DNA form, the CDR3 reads TGTGCCAGCAGCCCAGGGACATTCCGCAGGGAAAAACTGTTTTTT. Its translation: CASSPGTFRREKLFF.